These 10 T cell receptor beta chains came from one sample sequenced in a study of OX40 agonist ivuxolimab in advanced cancers. Profiled with immunoSEQ multiplex PCR; TCRdb holds only in-frame clones, not every one. In the table there are about 14,000 clones, over 60% of which are singletons. The sample in question was CD4+ or CD8+ T cells sorted from blood, obtained in a trial of the OX40 agonist ivuxolimab. The receptors were sampled from an adult with an advanced solid tumor such as melanoma, head and neck, liver or kidney cancer.

The J gene is TRBJ1-5, the V gene TRBV12-2. TRBV12-2 is a pseudogene segment. The CDR3 contains 15 residues. CDR3 residues: CASHQSRGKNQPQHF. As DNA, the CDR3 is TGTGCAAGTCACCAGTCGCGGGGGAAAAATCAGCCCCAGCATTTT.

The CDR3 region has the DNA TGCAGCGTTCCCAGCGGGAGGGCCGACGACGAGCAGTACTTC. Its protein is CSVPSGRADDEQYF. The chain uses TRBV29-1 and TRBJ2-7, with 10 bases matching TRBD2. The germline V gene has CDR1 SQVTM and CDR2 ANQGSEA. V was clipped by 5 bases and J by 5 bases; unmatched bases: 9. The CDR3 loop spans 14 amino acids.

V is TRBV6-6 and J is TRBJ2-7, with 11 bases matching TRBD1. Germline lookup yields CDR1 MNHNY and CDR2 SVGAGI (reference sequence). V lost 3 bases and J lost 4; bases outside the gene matches: 5. This CDR3 is built from 15 residues. CDR3 coding DNA: TGTGCCAGCAGTTATCGGACAGGGGGCTGGTACGAGCAGTACTTC. It encodes CASSYRTGGWYEQYF.

The chain recombines TRBV19 with TRBJ2-1; D might be TRBD1 or TRBD2, each matching 5 bases. Germline lookup yields CDR1 LNHDA and CDR2 SQIVND (reference sequence). The CDR3 has 14 residues. V lost 9 bases, J lost 3 bases, and 15 bases lay in between. CDR3: CASAEGHDYNEQFF. The CDR3 nucleotides read TGTGCCAGCGCAGAGGGGCACGACTACAATGAGCAGTTCTTC.

The J gene is TRBJ2-7, the V gene TRBV19; 8 bases align to TRBD2. CDR1 and CDR2 from the germline V gene are LNHDA and SQIVND (reference sequence). V trimming: 6 bases; J trimming: 0 bases; junction bases outside the gene matches: 7. This CDR3 is built from 15 residues. The CDR3 reads CASSENSGVSYEQYF. The DNA for the CDR3 is TGTGCCAGTAGCGAAAATAGCGGGGTCTCCTACGAGCAGTACTTC.

In this sample, this clone turned up once. The gene calls are TRBV6-4 and TRBJ1-1; D is perhaps TRBD1 (5 bases). Between the trimmed V and J ends, which lost 3 bases and 2 bases, there was a span of 13 bases. Germline lookup yields CDR1 MRHNA and CDR2 SNTAGT. This CDR3 is built from 15 residues. The CDR3 DNA reads as TGTGCCAGCAGTGAGTTGGTCGGGGGAAACACTGAAGCTTTCTTT. This translates into CASSELVGGNTEAFF.

This chain uses TRBV5-1 with TRBJ2-1; tentative D call: TRBD2 (6 bases). The germline V gene encodes CDR1 SGHRS and CDR2 YFSETQ. This CDR3 is built from 15 residues. The V end lost 2 bases, the J end lost 9 bases, and 18 bases lay between the germline ends. CDR3 in DNA: TGCGCCAGCAGCTTCGTAGCGGTCGTGGGAAGTGAGCAGTTCTTC. As protein: CASSFVAVVGSEQFF. The full variable domain, completed using reference TRBV5-1 and TRBJ2-1, is KAGVTQTPRYLIKTRGQQVTLSCSPISGHRSVSWYQQTPGQGLQFLFEYFSETQRNKGNFPGRFSGRQFSNSRSEMNVSTLELGDSALYLCASSFVAVVGSEQFFGPGTRLTVL.

The genes are TRBV28 and TRBJ2-3; TRBD2 agrees at 7 bases. The V segment lost 5 bases and the J segment 10 bases; nucleotides outside the gene matches: 12. Germline CDR1 MDHEN, CDR2 SYDVKM. The CDR3 consists of 14 residues. Written as DNA, the CDR3 is TGTGCCAGCAGTAGCGGGGAGGGGCCGGGAGCGCAGTATTTT. Protein sequence: CASSSGEGPGAQYF.

The CDR3 loop reads CASSFQGQETQYF. The DNA of the CDR3 is TGTGCCAGCAGCTTTCAGGGTCAAGAGACCCAGTACTTC. This chain joins TRBV7-9 and TRBJ2-5; D might be TRBD1 (5 bases). Germline V CDR1 and CDR2: SEHNR, FQNEAQ (reference sequence). The CDR3 covers 13 residues. V was cut by 3 bases and J by 2 bases, with 7 bases left in between.

J is TRBJ1-4 and V is TRBV28; TRBD1 agrees at 11 bases. CDR1 is MDHEN and CDR2 is SYDVKM in the germline V gene. After removal of 4 bases from V and 8 bases from J, the junction contained 6 bases not matched to a gene. The length of the CDR3 is 15 residues. CDR3 sequence reads: CASSSSGTGGEKLFF. The DNA for the CDR3 is TGTGCCAGCAGTTCCTCCGGGACAGGGGGGGAAAAACTGTTTTTT.